The rows below give T cell receptor beta chains drawn from one sample of a study of blood T cells in healthy people across ages. TCRdb called the 5' RACE reads again in MiXCR, with one record for every CDR3 protein. The sample records around 320,000 distinct CDR3 sequences, 27% being singletons. Sequenced material: blood. These receptors all come from a woman in her 70s in good health. CDR3s include the opening cysteine and the closing phenylalanine or tryptophan. Each record gives: D gene, clone size, J gene, V gene, CDR3 protein, CDR3 DNA. D genes are given only for firm matches. Clone sizes are given selectively: once, few, many, or a class where the clone is expanded.

TRBD1 . TRBJ2-1 TRBV7-6 CASSMDRGLNNEQFF TGTGCTAGCAGCATGGACAGGGGCCTTAATAATGAGCAGTTCTTC
. few TRBJ2-5 TRBV7-3 CASSPQRGETQYF TGTGCCAGCAGCCCTCAAAGGGGGGAGACCCAGTACTTC
. . TRBJ2-5 TRBV2 CASTLPGRDKETQYF TGTGCCAGCACACTCCCCGGGCGGGATAAGGAGACCCAGTACTTC
. . TRBJ2-5 TRBV7-2 CASSLDRGGQYF TGTGCCAGCAGCTTAGATCGTGGAGGGCAGTACTTC
. . TRBJ1-6 TRBV6-1 CASSPAAPTLKNNSPLHF TGTGCCAGCAGCCCCGCGGCACCTACCTTAAAGAATAATTCACCCCTCCACTTT
. few TRBJ2-2 TRBV28 CASSSTWSSRSGELFF TGTGCCAGCAGTTCTACCTGGAGTAGTCGGTCCGGGGAGCTGTTTTTT
. . TRBJ2-5 TRBV19 CASSIPETQYF TGTGCCAGTAGTATTCCGGAGACCCAGTACTTC
. many TRBJ2-5 TRBV29-1 CSVGRETQYF TGCAGCGTTGGTCGGGAGACCCAGTACTTC
. many TRBJ1-4 TRBV7-9 CASSLGQKNEKLFF TGTGCCAGCAGCCTCGGACAGAAAAATGAAAAACTGTTTTTT
. . TRBJ1-4 TRBV5-6 CASSLWRTNEKLFF TGTGCCAGCAGCTTGTGGCGGACGAATGAAAAACTGTTTTTT
. . TRBJ2-3 TRBV20-1 CSAMLRENTDTQYF TGCAGTGCTATGTTAAGAGAGAACACAGATACGCAGTATTTT
. many TRBJ2-5 TRBV4-1 CASSLQGFGETQYF TGCGCCAGCAGCCTGCAGGGTTTCGGAGAGACCCAGTACTTC
TRBD2 few TRBJ2-1 TRBV10-3 CAIRPTGTSSEQFF TGTGCCATCAGGCCCACCGGGACTAGCTCTGAGCAGTTCTTC
. few TRBJ2-5 TRBV5-1 CASNLPAGGSQETQYF TGCGCCAGCAACTTGCCGGCAGGGGGGTCTCAAGAGACCCAGTACTTC
. many TRBJ1-5 TRBV28 CASSFSRPGQPQHF TGTGCCAGCAGTTTTAGCCGGCCGGGGCAGCCCCAGCATTTT
TRBD1 few TRBJ2-5 TRBV27 CASSLASDVRRGPETQYF TGTGCCAGCAGTTTAGCGTCTGACGTACGCAGGGGGCCGGAGACCCAGTACTTC
. . TRBJ2-2 TRBV9 CASSVADGELFF TGTGCCAGCAGCGTGGCCGACGGGGAGCTGTTTTTT
TRBD1 . TRBJ1-1 TRBV7-9 CASSLEQGGAFF TGTGCCAGCAGCTTAGAGCAGGGGGGAGCTTTCTTT
TRBD1 . TRBJ1-2 TRBV20-1 CSARDDTGGSRYGYTF TGCAGTGCTAGAGATGACACAGGGGGCTCGCGCTATGGCTACACCTTC
TRBD2 few TRBJ2-5 TRBV28 CASSLGPRGLKQETQYF TGTGCCAGCAGTTTAGGGCCGAGGGGACTAAAACAAGAGACCCAGTACTTC
TRBD1 . TRBJ1-2 TRBV9 CASSGAGTGISNYGYTF TGTGCCAGCAGCGGCGCCGGGACAGGGATATCGAACTATGGCTACACCTTC
TRBD2 . TRBJ2-1 TRBV5-6 CASSRGTSMGNEQFF TGTGCCAGCAGCAGAGGGACTAGCATGGGGAATGAGCAGTTCTTC
. . TRBJ2-2 TRBV7-2 CASSFFAQPGELFF TGTGCCAGCAGCTTTTTTGCCCAGCCCGGGGAGCTGTTTTTT
. . TRBJ2-3 TRBV29-1 CSVVGLKTDRTDTQYF TGCAGCGTTGTGGGACTGAAGACCGACCGCACAGATACGCAGTATTTT
. . TRBJ2-3 TRBV29-1 CSVYLAATSTDTQYF TGCAGCGTTTATCTGGCAGCCACTAGCACAGATACGCAGTATTTT
TRBD1 . TRBJ1-2 TRBV18 CASSRTGVVDGYTF TGTGCCAGCTCACGGACAGGGGTGGTCGACGGCTACACCTTC
TRBD1 . TRBJ1-4 TRBV2 CASEGTGNEKLFF TGTGCCAGCGAAGGGACAGGGAATGAAAAACTGTTTTTT
TRBD1 few TRBJ1-2 TRBV20-1 CSATPWDRGTSYTF TGCAGTGCGACCCCCTGGGACAGGGGAACTTCCTACACCTTC
. . TRBJ2-4 TRBV5-1 CASSPNTGLNIQYF TGCGCCAGCAGCCCTAACACAGGCTTAAACATTCAGTACTTC
TRBD2 . TRBJ2-7 TRBV7-2 CASSLDSGTVSYEQYF TGTGCCAGCAGCTTAGATAGCGGGACCGTCTCCTACGAGCAGTACTTC
. . TRBJ2-1 TRBV20-1 CSARDQGVYEQFF TGCAGTGCTAGAGATCAGGGTGTCTATGAGCAGTTCTTC
. once TRBJ2-5 TRBV5-1 CAGSWGETQYF TGCGCCGGCAGCTGGGGGGAGACCCAGTACTTC
. . TRBJ2-7 TRBV7-6 CASSLEGGASYEQYF TGTGCCAGCAGCTTAGAAGGCGGTGCCTCCTACGAGCAGTACTTC
TRBD1 . TRBJ2-5 TRBV28 CASSPSPRGRGETQYF TGTGCCAGCAGTCCCTCCCCCAGGGGGCGAGGGGAGACCCAGTACTTC
. many TRBJ2-4 TRBV4-2 CASSQDWESAKNIQYF TGTGCCAGCAGCCAAGACTGGGAATCAGCCAAAAACATTCAGTACTTC
. few TRBJ1-1 TRBV5-1 CASSLPPSEAFF TGCGCCAGCAGCTTACCCCCCTCTGAAGCTTTCTTT
. . TRBJ1-4 TRBV7-8 CASSRDVGREKLFF TGTGCCAGCAGCAGGGATGTGGGGCGAGAAAAACTGTTTTTT
. . TRBJ2-5 TRBV20-1 CSAVKETQHF TGCAGTGCTGTTAAAGAGACCCAGCACTTC
TRBD1 once TRBJ1-2 TRBV27 CASSTGTGKFGYTF TGTGCCAGCAGCACCGGGACAGGGAAGTTCGGCTACACCTTC
. few TRBJ2-1 TRBV6-1 CASSEAGGRSEQFF TGTGCCAGCAGTGAAGCTGGCGGTAGGAGTGAGCAGTTCTTC
TRBD2 once TRBJ2-7 TRBV20-1 CSAWRGLAGGEQYF TGCAGTGCCTGGCGGGGACTAGCGGGAGGAGAGCAGTACTTC